The T cell receptor (beta chain) described here comes from a study of type 1 and type 2 diabetes patients. Study-wide findings and caveats: V and J gene usage correlated at roughly 0.97 between type 2 diabetes and control samples.

Approximately 9 milliliters of peripheral blood were collected from each participant. V lost 5 bases and J lost 3; bases outside the gene matches: 6. The CDR3 totals 13 residues. Germline CDR1 and CDR2: GTSNPN and SVGIG (reference sequence). There are many counts of this clonotype. Its matching antigen is unknown. Genomic DNA was the PCR template. Amplification of the beta chain CDR3 used 30 forward and 13 reverse multiplex primers. Each CDR3 protein is one row after TCRdb ran MiXCR on the multiplex PCR reads. This table has 250,000 or so distinct CDR3 sequences, around 47% appearing once. Sequences were obtained from peripheral blood mononuclear cells (PBMCs). The rearrangement joins TRBV30 to TRBJ2-7; TRBD1 aligns across 8 bases. The receptor was isolated from a man in his late teens or twenties with type 2 diabetes. The CDR3 DNA is TGTGCCTGGGGGGACAGGCTTTACTACGAGCAGTACTTC. Encoded protein: CAWGDRLYYEQYF.